One sample yielded the 2 T cell receptor beta chains listed below, sequenced in a study of blood T cell repertoires in COVID-19. Profiled with immunoSEQ multiplex PCR; TCRdb holds only in-frame clones, not every one. This table has some 220,000 clones, 75% to 90% appearing once. The sequenced sample consisted of PBMCs or T cells enriched from blood (not recorded which). The receptors derive from a woman aged 18-30 years in a cohort exposed to, infected with or recovered from COVID-19 (not recorded which).

As regards this clone: Relative to the germline gene, one junction end is altered; a read error may explain this. J is TRBJ2-2 and V is TRBV7-7; tentatively, D is TRBD2 (5 bases). Germline CDR1 SSHAT, CDR2 FNYEAQ (reference sequence). This CDR3 has 14 amino acids. DNA for the CDR3: TGTGCTAGCAGCTTACTAGAGAACACCGGGGAGCTGTTTTTT. Its protein product is CASSLLENTGELFF.

The rearrangement links TRBV5-1 to TRBJ2-2, with D unclear. V lost 0 bases and J lost 0, with 6 bases in between. The CDR3 totals 15 residues. Germline CDR1 reads SGHRS; CDR2 reads YFSETQ. CDR3 sequence (DNA): TGCGCCAGCAGCTTGGGGGCCACGAACACCGGGGAGCTGTTTTTT. The encoded protein is CASSLGATNTGELFF.